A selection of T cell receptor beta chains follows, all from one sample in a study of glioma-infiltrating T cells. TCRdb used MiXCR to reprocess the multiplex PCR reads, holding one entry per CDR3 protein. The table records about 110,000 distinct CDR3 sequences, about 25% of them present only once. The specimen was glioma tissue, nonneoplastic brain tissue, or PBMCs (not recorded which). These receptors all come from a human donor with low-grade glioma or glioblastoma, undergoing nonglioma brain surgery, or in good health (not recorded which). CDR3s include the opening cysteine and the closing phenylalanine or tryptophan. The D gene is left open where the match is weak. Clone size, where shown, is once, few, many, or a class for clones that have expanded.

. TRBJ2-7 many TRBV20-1 CSASRGIEQYF TGCAGTGCTAGTAGGGGGATCGAGCAGTACTTC
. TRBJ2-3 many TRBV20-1 CSAARVAGGTDTQYF TGCAGTGCCGCCAGGGTGGCGGGCGGCACAGATACGCAGTATTTT
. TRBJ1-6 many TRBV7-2 CASSLARGSNSPLHF TGTGCCAGCAGCTTAGCAAGGGGGTCTAATTCACCCCTCCACTTT
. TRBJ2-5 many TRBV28 CASTPFGAIETQYF TGTGCCAGCACTCCCTTCGGGGCAATTGAGACCCAGTACTTC
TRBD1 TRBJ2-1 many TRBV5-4 CASSLGDREYNEQFF TGTGCCAGCAGCTTGGGAGACAGGGAGTACAATGAGCAGTTCTTC
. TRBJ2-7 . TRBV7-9 CASSSPGSYEQYF TGTGCCAGCAGCTCCCCGGGAAGCTACGAGCAGTACTTC
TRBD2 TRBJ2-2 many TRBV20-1 CAKGAGANTGELFF TGCGCCAAAGGGGCGGGAGCGAACACCGGGGAGCTGTTTTTT
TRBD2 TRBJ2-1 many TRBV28 CASSSGGHYNEQFF TGTGCCAGCAGTTCGGGAGGGCACTACAATGAGCAGTTCTTC
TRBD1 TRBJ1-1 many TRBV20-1 CSARKGASTEAFF TGCAGTGCTAGGAAGGGGGCGTCCACTGAAGCTTTCTTT
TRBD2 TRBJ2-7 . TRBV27 CASSLGPSGSGYEQYF TGTGCCAGCAGTTTAGGGCCTAGCGGGAGCGGGTACGAGCAGTACTTC
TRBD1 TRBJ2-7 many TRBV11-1 CASSIGTVEQYF TGTGCCAGCAGCATCGGGACAGTCGAGCAGTACTTC
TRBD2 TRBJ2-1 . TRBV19 CASSIVGLAGIGSYNEQFF TGTGCCAGTAGTATAGTAGGGCTAGCGGGTATCGGATCCTACAATGAGCAGTTCTTC
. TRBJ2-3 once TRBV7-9 CASSLSRSSTDTQYF TGTGCCAGCAGCTTAAGTAGGTCGAGCACAGATACGCAGTATTTT
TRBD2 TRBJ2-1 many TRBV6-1 CASTKGLAGVSEQFF TGTGCCAGCACGAAGGGTCTAGCGGGAGTCAGTGAGCAGTTCTTC
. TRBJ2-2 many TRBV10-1 CASSESLGSTGELFF TGCGCCAGCAGTGAGTCGCTGGGTTCCACCGGGGAGCTGTTTTTT